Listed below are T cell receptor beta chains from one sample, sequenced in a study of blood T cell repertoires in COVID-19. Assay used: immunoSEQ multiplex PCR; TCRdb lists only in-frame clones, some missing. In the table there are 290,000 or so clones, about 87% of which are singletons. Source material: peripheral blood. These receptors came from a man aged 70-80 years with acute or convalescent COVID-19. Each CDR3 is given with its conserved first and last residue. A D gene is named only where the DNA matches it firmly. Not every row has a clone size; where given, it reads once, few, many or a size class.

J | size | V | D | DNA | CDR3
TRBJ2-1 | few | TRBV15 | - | TGTGCCACCAGCAGAGATCCCACAGATTACGAGCAGTTCTTC | CATSRDPTDYEQFF
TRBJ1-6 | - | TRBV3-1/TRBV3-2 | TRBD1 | TGTGCCAGCAGGGAAACAGGGGACAATTCACCCCTCCACTTT | CASRETGDNSPLHF
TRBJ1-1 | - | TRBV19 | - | TGTGCCAGTAACCTGGGGGGGTCGAGGAACACTGAAGCTTTCTTT | CASNLGGSRNTEAFF
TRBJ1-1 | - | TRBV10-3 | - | TGTGCCATCAGTGACAGTATGTTCGCTGAAGCTTTCTTT | CAISDSMFAEAFF
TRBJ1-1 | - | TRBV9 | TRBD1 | TGTGCCAGTGGGACAGGGGTCGGGAACACTGAAGCTTTCTTT | CASGTGVGNTEAFF
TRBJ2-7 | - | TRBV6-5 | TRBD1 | TGTGCCACCAAAGACAGGGGCTACGAGCAGTACTTC | CATKDRGYEQYF
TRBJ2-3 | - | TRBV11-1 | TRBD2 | TGTGCCGCAACTAGCGGGGGGTTCGTAAGCACAGATACGCAGTATTTT | CAATSGGFVSTDTQYF
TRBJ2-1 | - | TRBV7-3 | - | TGTGCCAGCAGCCCCACCCTGCAGAATGAGCAGTTCTTC | CASSPTLQNEQFF
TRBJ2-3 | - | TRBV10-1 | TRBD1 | TGCGCCAGCAGTGAGTCGGGACAGGGATCAGATACGCAGTATTTT | CASSESGQGSDTQYF
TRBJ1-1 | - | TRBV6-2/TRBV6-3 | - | TGTGCCAGCAGTTTACTTTCGAACACTGAAGCTTTCTTT | CASSLLSNTEAFF
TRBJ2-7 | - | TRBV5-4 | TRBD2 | TGTGCCAGCAGCTCTAGCGGGGGGGCGGGGTACGAGCAGTACTTC | CASSSSGGAGYEQYF
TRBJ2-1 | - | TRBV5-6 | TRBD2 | TGTGCCAGCAGCTTACCTAGCGGGATAGCAAGTGAGCAGTTCTTC | CASSLPSGIASEQFF
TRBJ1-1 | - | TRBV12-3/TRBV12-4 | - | TGTGCCAGCAGTTCTTGGGGGGACACTGAAGCTTTCTTT | CASSSWGDTEAFF
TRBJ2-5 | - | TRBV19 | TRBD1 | TGTGCCAGTAACCCGACAGGGCAGATCAAAGAGACCCAGTACTTC | CASNPTGQIKETQYF
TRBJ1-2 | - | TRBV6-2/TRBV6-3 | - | TGTGCCAGCAGCCCGGACAGCTACGGCTACACCTTC | CASSPDSYGYTF
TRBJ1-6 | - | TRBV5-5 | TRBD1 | TGTGCCAGCAGCTTGGCAGGGGGCGATTCACCCCTCCACTTT | CASSLAGGDSPLHF
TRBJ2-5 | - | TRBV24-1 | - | TGTGCCACCAGTGAACCGGGGAGCCTCGGGGAGACCCAGTACTTC | CATSEPGSLGETQYF
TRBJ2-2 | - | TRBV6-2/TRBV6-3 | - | TGTGCCAGCAGTTACTTTGGGGCAAACACCGGGGAGCTGTTTTTT | CASSYFGANTGELFF
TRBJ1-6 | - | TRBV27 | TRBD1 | TGTGCCACGGGACAGTCCGGCACCTCCCTGGACTTT | CATGQSGTSLDF
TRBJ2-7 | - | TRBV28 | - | TGTGCCAGCAGTTTACAGGAAAAGAACGAGCAGTACTTC | CASSLQEKNEQYF
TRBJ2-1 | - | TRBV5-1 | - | TGCGCCAGCAGCTGGACCGGGAACAATGAGCAGTTCTTC | CASSWTGNNEQFF
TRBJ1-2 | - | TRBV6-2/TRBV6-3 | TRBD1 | TGTGCCAGCAGCCGGGGACAGCCAAACTATGGCTACACCTTC | CASSRGQPNYGYTF
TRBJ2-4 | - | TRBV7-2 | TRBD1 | TGTGCCAGCAGCCCAAGGGGGCCGGGCAAAAACATTCAGTACTTC | CASSPRGPGKNIQYF
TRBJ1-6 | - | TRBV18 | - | TGTGCCAGCTCACCACTAGGAGGGACCGGTATAAATTCACCCCTCCACTTT | CASSPLGGTGINSPLHF
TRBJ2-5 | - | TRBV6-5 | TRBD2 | TGTGCCAGCCGCCGACTAGCGGGGGCCCAAGAGACCCAGTACTTC | CASRRLAGAQETQYF
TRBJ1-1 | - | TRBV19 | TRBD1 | TGTGCCAATTTACAGGGGGCGCGCACTGAAGCTTTCTTT | CANLQGARTEAFF
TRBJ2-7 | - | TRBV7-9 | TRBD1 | TGTGCCAGCAGCTTAGACAGGGGGAGCTCCTACGAGCAGTACTTC | CASSLDRGSSYEQYF
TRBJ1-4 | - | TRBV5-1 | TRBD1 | TGCGCCAGCAGCCGACAGGGTGCTAATGAAAAACTGTTTTTT | CASSRQGANEKLFF
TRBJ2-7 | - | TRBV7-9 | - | TGTGCCAGCAGCTTAGAGTTGAGTGACCGATCCGGGGAGCAGTACTTC | CASSLELSDRSGEQYF
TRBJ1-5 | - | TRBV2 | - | TGTGCCAGCAGTGAAGTAGGAGGGGCTCAGCCCCAGCATTTT | CASSEVGGAQPQHF
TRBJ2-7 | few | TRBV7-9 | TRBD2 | TGTGCCAGCAGCTTAGAAGCGGCGGGAGCAACCGAGCAGTACTTC | CASSLEAAGATEQYF
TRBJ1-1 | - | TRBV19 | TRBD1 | TGTGCCAGTTATGGACAGGGTCATTCTGAAGCTTTCTTT | CASYGQGHSEAFF
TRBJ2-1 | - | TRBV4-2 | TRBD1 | TGTGCCAGCAGCCAAGAACAGGGGGGCTCCTACAATGAGCAGTTCTTC | CASSQEQGGSYNEQFF
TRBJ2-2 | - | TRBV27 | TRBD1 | TGTGCCAGCAGTACCCGACAGGGGATGAACACCGGGGAGCTGTTTTTT | CASSTRQGMNTGELFF
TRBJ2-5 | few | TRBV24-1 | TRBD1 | TGTGCCACCAGTGAAGGGACAGGGGTTGAGACCCAGTACTTC | CATSEGTGVETQYF
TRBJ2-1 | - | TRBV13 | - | TGTGCCAGCAGCTTATCATCCCTACCGCAGTTCTTC | CASSLSSLPQFF
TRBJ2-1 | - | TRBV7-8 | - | TGTGCCAGCAGCTTGGGCGTCGGGACACTTAATGAGCAGTTCTTC | CASSLGVGTLNEQFF
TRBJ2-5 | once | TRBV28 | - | TGTGCCAGCAGTTTATCTGACCGCCGGGGCCAGTACTTC | CASSLSDRRGQYF
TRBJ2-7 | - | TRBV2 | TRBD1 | TGTGCCAGCAGTGAACAGGGGGCCTACGAGCAGTACTTC | CASSEQGAYEQYF
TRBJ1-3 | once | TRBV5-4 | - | TGTGCCAGCAGCTCCCTCGACGGGGTTGGAAACACCATATATTTT | CASSSLDGVGNTIYF
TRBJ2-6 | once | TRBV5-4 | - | TGTGCCAGCAGCTTGAGGACTCCCTCACTCTCTGGGGCCAACGTCCTGACTTTC | CASSLRTPSLSGANVLTF
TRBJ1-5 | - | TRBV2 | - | TGTGCCAGCAGTGAAATCCGGGGATCAGATCAGCCCCAGCATTTT | CASSEIRGSDQPQHF
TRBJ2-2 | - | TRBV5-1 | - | TGCGCCAGCAGCTTGATCTCCACCGGGGAGCTGTTTTTT | CASSLISTGELFF
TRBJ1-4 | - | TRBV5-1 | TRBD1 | TGCGCCAGCAGCTTGGACAGGGGGAATGAAAAACTGTTTTTT | CASSLDRGNEKLFF
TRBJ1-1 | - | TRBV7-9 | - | TGTGCCAGCAGCTTAGCCGGGTTGAACACTGAAGCTTTCTTT | CASSLAGLNTEAFF
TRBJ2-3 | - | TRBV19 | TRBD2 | TGTGCCAGTAGTACCGCGGGGGGCGTTAGCACAGATACGCAGTATTTT | CASSTAGGVSTDTQYF
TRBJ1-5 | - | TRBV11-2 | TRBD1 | TGTGCCAGCAGCCTGGGACAGGGGGTGTTGGGCAATCAGCCCCAGCATTTT | CASSLGQGVLGNQPQHF
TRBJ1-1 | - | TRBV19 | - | TGTGCCAGTAGTACTCACACAGGGTTTGGGGCAAACACTGAAGCTTTCTTT | CASSTHTGFGANTEAFF
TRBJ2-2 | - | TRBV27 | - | TGTGCCAGCAGTTCCCCCCCCCGGGGTTCCGGGGAGCTGTTTTTT | CASSSPPRGSGELFF
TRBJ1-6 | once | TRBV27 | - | TGTGCCAGCAGTCTAGGGTTTGTAGCGAATTCACCCCTCCACTTT | CASSLGFVANSPLHF
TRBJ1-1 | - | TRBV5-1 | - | TGCGCCAGCAGCCGCGGGGGCGAGTTAGGGGCTGAAGCTTTCTTT | CASSRGGELGAEAFF
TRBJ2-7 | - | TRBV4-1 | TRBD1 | TGCGCCAGCAGCCAAGGACAGGGGGCCCCCTACGAGCAGTACTTC | CASSQGQGAPYEQYF
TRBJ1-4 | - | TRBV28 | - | TGTGCCAGCAGTTATCCAGGGCGAGAAAAACTGTTTTTT | CASSYPGREKLFF
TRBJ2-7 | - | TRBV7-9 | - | TGTGCCAGCAGCTTAGGAGCGGTACCCGAGCAGTACTTC | CASSLGAVPEQYF
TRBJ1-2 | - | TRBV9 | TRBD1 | TGTGCCAGCAGCGCAGGGACAGGGCGCGGCTACACCTTC | CASSAGTGRGYTF
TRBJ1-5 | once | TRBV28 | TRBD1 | TGTGCCAGCAGGCTCGGGACAGCAAATCAGCCCCAGCATTTT | CASRLGTANQPQHF